Following are 20 T cell receptor beta chains from one sample sequenced in a study of blood T cells in healthy people across ages. A second PCR, run for about 6 to 12 cycles, used a sample-barcoded 5' primer plus a J-beta primer mix. One entry per CDR3 protein results from TCRdb running MiXCR on the 5' RACE reads. The table shows more than 1.4 million distinct CDR3 sequences, with around two fifths occurring only once. Specimen: blood. These receptors all come from a woman between 18 and 29 years old in good health.

This rearrangement joins TRBV28 to TRBJ1-2, with D maybe TRBD1 (5 bases). V was clipped by 3 bases and J by 8 bases, with 19 bases between them. Germline V CDR1 and CDR2: MDHEN, SYDVKM. The CDR3 length is 15 residues. The CDR3 here is CASSLSGPVIKGYTF. The CDR3 DNA reads TGTGCCAGCAGTTTGTCGGGACCTGTTATTAAAGGCTACACCTTC.

This sequence joins TRBV5-1 and TRBJ2-1; D unresolved. Germline V CDR1 and CDR2: SGHRS, YFSETQ. V was shortened by 2 bases and J by 4 bases, with 10 bases between the two germline ends. CDR3 length: 14 residues. The CDR3 loop is CASSLNSPYNEQFF. The CDR3 DNA is TGCGCCAGCAGCTTAAACAGTCCTTACAATGAGCAGTTCTTC.

This clonotype appeared a few times. DNA of the CDR3: TGTGCCAGCAGCTCAGCGGCTAGCGGGGGCGCAGATACGCAGTATTTT. Its translation: CASSSAASGGADTQYF. The chain recombines TRBV7-2 with TRBJ2-3, with 10 bases matching TRBD2. The V segment lost 4 bases and the J segment 4 bases; nucleotides outside the gene matches: 8. CDR3 length: 16 amino acids. Per the germline V gene, CDR1 is SGHTA and CDR2 is FQGNSA.

This clonotype was detected a few times. The chain combines TRBV5-1 with TRBJ2-1; D might be TRBD2 (6 bases). Germline assignment: CDR1 SGHRS and CDR2 YFSETQ. The length of the CDR3 is 15 residues. The V and J ends lost 5 bases and 0 bases respectively, with 12 bases between them. The CDR3 here is CASRTGESSYNEQFF. The CDR3 DNA follows: TGCGCCAGCAGGACGGGGGAAAGCTCCTACAATGAGCAGTTCTTC.

This clonotype showed up just a few times. The genes are TRBV20-1 and TRBJ2-1, with 10 bases fitting TRBD2. Per germline, CDR1 DFQATT and CDR2 SNEGSKA (reference sequence). The CDR3 consists of 14 residues. Trimming cost V 7 bases and J 8 bases; bases outside gene matches: 11. The CDR3 DNA sequence: TGCAGTGTGCCGCAAGCGGGGGGGCTCGATGAGCAGTTCTTC. Translating it yields CSVPQAGGLDEQFF.

This clonotype has a handful of counts. The chain links TRBV20-1 to TRBJ2-5; D is perhaps TRBD2 (7 bases). Gene TRBJ2-7 matches the end of the DNA better, so the J call may be wrong. CDR3 length: 14 amino acids. Germline CDR1 DFQATT, CDR2 SNEGSKA (reference sequence). The CDR3 DNA is TGCAGTGCTAGACGCAGCGGGACAAATTACGAGCAGTACTTC. Protein sequence: CSARRSGTNYEQYF.

This rearrangement joins TRBV18 to TRBJ2-1; 9 bases agree with TRBD1. The CDR3 spans 14 residues. Germline-derived CDR1 and CDR2 are KGHSH and LQKENI. Trimming took 3 bases from V and 7 from J; bases not matched to a gene: 4. Written as DNA, the CDR3 is TGTGCCAGCTCACCCGGGACAGGGAGAAATGAGCAGTTCTTC. Translating it yields CASSPGTGRNEQFF.

The J gene is TRBJ2-5, the V gene TRBV16; 7 bases agree with TRBD1. The CDR3 loop spans 16 amino acids. In germline, CDR1 is KGHSY, CDR2 FQNENV. The V gene end was trimmed by 2 bases and the J gene end by 0 bases; junction bases not matched to a gene: 6. The CDR3, as DNA: TGTGCCAGCAGCCAACTAAAGGGACAGAACCAAGAGACCCAGTACTTC. It specifies CASSQLKGQNQETQYF.

There are many counts of this clonotype. This chain joins TRBV4-1 and TRBJ1-5; possibly TRBD1 for D (5 bases). CDR1 and CDR2 (germline): MGHRA, YSYEKL. The CDR3 sequence is 15 residues long. V dropped 0 bases and J dropped 1 base, with 7 bases sitting between them. The CDR3 DNA reads TGCGCCAGCAGCCAAGATGGGGGGAGCAATCAGCCCCAGCATTTT. Translating gives CASSQDGGSNQPQHF.

This clonotype was counted only a few times. V usage is TRBV7-3 and J usage is TRBJ2-1, with D possibly TRBD2 on 6 matching bases. The CDR3 has 14 residues. The V gene's germline CDR1 is SGHTA and CDR2 FQGTGA. V gave up 4 bases and J gave up 9 bases, with 16 bases separating them. CDR3 loop: CASSSGLANPEQFF. DNA of the CDR3: TGTGCCAGCAGCTCGGGACTCGCCAACCCTGAGCAGTTCTTC.

This clonotype was seen only a few times. This chain uses TRBV11-2 with TRBJ2-1; D is tentatively TRBD1 or TRBD2 (5 bases each). Germline CDR1 reads SGHAT; CDR2 reads FQNNGV. CDR3 length: 14 amino acids. Trimming shortened V by 5 bases and J by 6 bases, and 14 bases separated the two germline ends. The CDR3, as DNA: TGTGCCAGCAGCGCCCATGGGGGTATCAATGAGCAGTTCTTC. Its protein product is CASSAHGGINEQFF. Combining the CDR3 with reference TRBV11-2 and TRBJ2-1 gives the whole variable domain EAGVAQSPRYKIIEKRQSVAFWCNPISGHATLYWYQQILGQGPKLLIQFQNNGVVDDSQLPKDRFSAERLKGVDSTLKIQPAKLEDSAVYLCASSAHGGINEQFFGPGTRLTVL.

V is TRBV12-3 or TRBV12-4 and J is TRBJ1-2; D unclear. This CDR3 spans 14 amino acids. Trimming pared 4 bases from V and 3 bases from J, leaving 12 bases between. CDR3 loop: CASSSSGLDYGYTF. DNA for the CDR3: TGTGCCAGCAGTTCATCAGGACTAGACTATGGCTACACCTTC.

The rearrangement uses TRBV12-3 or TRBV12-4 and TRBJ2-1; 13 bases match TRBD2. This CDR3 spans 17 amino acids. Trimming cost V 2 bases and J 5 bases; bases outside gene matches: 6. The CDR3 sequence: CASSLYGLAGANNEQFF. The CDR3 DNA sequence: TGTGCCAGCAGTTTATACGGACTAGCGGGGGCCAACAATGAGCAGTTCTTC.

This clonotype has just a few counts. The V and J genes are TRBV5-1 and TRBJ2-2; a possible D gene is TRBD1 (6 bases). With 5 bases removed from V and 6 bases from J, the gap between germline ends came to 11 bases. The CDR3 is 13 residues long. Germline CDR1 and CDR2: SGHRS and YFSETQ. CDR3 nucleotide sequence: TGCGCCAGCAGTTCCGAGGGGGCCGGGGAGCTGTTTTTT. This sequence encodes CASSSEGAGELFF.

This chain uses TRBV4-2 with TRBJ2-5; a weak D match, TRBD1 (6 bases). TRBJ2-7 matches the DNA end more closely, so the J call is doubtful. The CDR3 covers 20 residues. Germline CDR1 is LGHNA and CDR2 is YNFKEQ. Written as DNA, the CDR3 is TGTGCCAGCAGCCAAGAAGAGACCAGGGGCTTCCAGCCCCTCGCCTACGAGCAGTACTTC. The encoded protein is CASSQEETRGFQPLAYEQYF.

There are many counts of this clonotype. The chain carries TRBV29-1 and TRBJ2-1; possibly TRBD2 for D (5 bases). The CDR3 runs to 15 residues. The germline gives CDR1 SQVTM, CDR2 ANQGSEA. Deletions cut 3 bases from V and 0 bases from J, with 12 bases between. The CDR3 is CSVDLAVSSYNEQFF. The CDR3 region has the DNA TGCAGCGTTGACCTAGCCGTTAGCTCCTACAATGAGCAGTTCTTC.

V is TRBV10-3 and J is TRBJ2-3; tentatively, D is TRBD2 (7 bases). Looked up from germline, CDR1 is ENHRY and CDR2 is SYGVKD. The CDR3 has 16 residues. The V end was cut by 0 bases, the J end by 3 bases, with 13 bases between. This CDR3 is CAISESTGGLTDTQYF. For the CDR3, the DNA is TGTGCCATCAGTGAGTCGACGGGGGGCCTAACAGATACGCAGTATTTT.

The CDR3 DNA sequence: TGTGCCAGCGGGCTCCCAGGGAGCGCGGAGGGCTACACCTTC. Translated: CASGLPGSAEGYTF. The genes are TRBV28 and TRBJ1-2; TRBD1 might be the D (5 bases). The CDR3 extends over 14 amino acids. Trimming took off 8 bases at V and 8 bases at J, with 21 bases between the two ends. Germline CDR1 MDHEN, CDR2 SYDVKM.

The DNA for the CDR3 is TGTGCCAGCAGTAAAGGGACGGAAAATGAAAAACTGTTTTTT. Protein sequence: CASSKGTENEKLFF. The chain employs TRBV5-6 and TRBJ1-4; D may be TRBD1 (5 bases). Per germline, CDR1 SGHDT and CDR2 YYEEEE. The CDR3 covers 14 residues. Trimming pared 5 bases from V and 5 bases from J, leaving 13 bases between.

The rearrangement uses TRBV28 and TRBJ1-6; no definite D call. Germline V gene lookup returns CDR1 MDHEN and CDR2 SYDVKM. V was trimmed by 4 bases and J by 7 bases, leaving 14 bases between them. This CDR3 is built from 15 residues. The CDR3 nucleotides read TGTGCCAGCAGTTCCCCCCCCGACGGAAATTCACCCCTCCACTTT. It is translated as CASSSPPDGNSPLHF. Full variable domain (missing parts from reference TRBV28 and TRBJ1-6): DVKVTQSSRYLVKRTGEKVFLECVQDMDHENMFWYRQDPGLGLRLIYFSYDVKMKEKGDIPEGYSVSREKKERFSLILESASTNQTSMYLCASSSPPDGNSPLHFGNGTRLTVT.